A selection of T cell receptor beta chains follows, all from one sample in a study of blood T cell repertoires in COVID-19. Assay used: immunoSEQ multiplex PCR; TCRdb lists only in-frame clones, some missing. Of approximately 180,000 clones detected, over 75% appear once; the ten largest clones hold approximately 26%. The sequencing sample was made of peripheral blood. The source of these receptors is a woman in her 70s with acute or convalescent COVID-19. CDR3s include the opening cysteine and the closing phenylalanine or tryptophan.

J gene | V gene | CDR3 protein
TRBJ2-7 | TRBV2 | CASGLEVQYEQYF
TRBJ1-6 | TRBV5-1 | CASSVSPGGTGEPLHF
TRBJ2-2 | TRBV24-1 | CATSTLAGGTGELFF
TRBJ1-4 | TRBV4-2 | CASSQDVGQGNEKLFF
TRBJ2-3 | TRBV2 | CASTQGQNTDTQYF
TRBJ2-1 | TRBV7-9 | CASSASTSGSHEQFF
TRBJ1-6 | TRBV27 | CASSLAGGGPSYNSPLHF
TRBJ1-1 | TRBV29-1 | CSAETGAGSGFF
TRBJ2-3 | TRBV11-3 | CASSRQGPPDTQYF
TRBJ1-2 | TRBV3-1/TRBV3-2 | CASSQDKSYTF
TRBJ1-1 | TRBV7-3 | CASSLRGDTEAFF
TRBJ2-2 | TRBV15 | CATRMTGVKTGELFF
TRBJ2-1 | TRBV19 | CASSIGLAGEDEQFF
TRBJ2-1 | TRBV7-2 | CASSLSGSLPFF
TRBJ2-1 | TRBV12-3/TRBV12-4 | CASTPTYNEQFF
TRBJ1-2 | TRBV2 | CASSIVDSSPMGYTF
TRBJ2-7 | TRBV4-1 | CASSHPIAGGPSEQYF
TRBJ1-6 | TRBV3-1/TRBV3-2 | CASQAGGGNSPLHF
TRBJ2-1 | TRBV7-3 | CASSGGNEQFF
TRBJ1-1 | TRBV6-6 | CASIFQGGPTEAFF
TRBJ2-5 | TRBV30 | CAWSTGNRETQYF
TRBJ2-1 | TRBV25-1 | CASSQRQGVVQSEQFF
TRBJ2-7 | TRBV5-1 | CASSADPGNRYEQYF
TRBJ2-5 | TRBV19 | CASSTTSGNQETQYF
TRBJ1-2 | TRBV6-5 | CASSYSKGQGDTF
TRBJ1-2 | TRBV3-1/TRBV3-2 | CASTGAGADGYTF
TRBJ2-5 | TRBV4-1 | CASSQVIAGAETQYF
TRBJ2-3 | TRBV7-2 | CASSYTGPDTQYF
TRBJ2-3 | TRBV2 | CASSEDRGVDTQYF
TRBJ1-1 | TRBV10-2 | CATNAGGARQNTEAFF
TRBJ1-1 | TRBV19 | CASMGAEAFF
TRBJ2-1 | TRBV5-6 | CASSRTSGRAWEQFF
TRBJ1-1 | TRBV5-1 | CASSLANTGRNTEAFF
TRBJ1-2 | TRBV10-1 | CASTGFCYGYTF
TRBJ2-1 | TRBV7-7 | CASSLGSGRRHEQFF
TRBJ1-2 | TRBV3-1/TRBV3-2 | CASSQESRRGANYGYTF
TRBJ2-6 | TRBV6-4 | CATRDSGANVLTF
TRBJ2-2 | TRBV12-2 | CANEATGHHTGELFF
TRBJ2-2 | TRBV5-4 | CATRDVGLSRNTGELFF
TRBJ1-1 | TRBV3-1/TRBV3-2 | CASSQGRGTEAFF
TRBJ2-1 | TRBV2 | CASSEGATSGRTGVENEQFF
TRBJ2-5 | TRBV18 | CASSPPRQQETQYF
TRBJ2-1 | TRBV18 | CASSPESRLALINEQFF
TRBJ1-2 | TRBV5-1 | CASSLDIDFRSGYTF
TRBJ2-1 | TRBV7-2 | CASSSLERRTHNEQFF
TRBJ2-7 | TRBV18 | CASSPRGSGSSRSYEQYF
TRBJ2-1 | TRBV6-4 | CASSPGPLAGASYNEQFF
TRBJ2-1 | TRBV27 | CASSLRSGGGSSYNEQFF
TRBJ2-1 | TRBV6-2/TRBV6-3 | CASSLDSTEQFF